Here is one TCR beta chain with its context. This sample is drawn from a study of blood T cell repertoires in COVID-19. Study details: Collection of acute and convalescent COVID-19 samples took place in the United States, Italy and Spain. Nucleic acid was either cDNA or gDNA, and it came from T cells, B-cell-depleted T cells, or PBMCs.

Original data processing: Reference gene primer amplification in the assay estimated nucleated cell counts. Repertoires were generated with immunoSEQ multiplex PCR, while TCRdb's copy carries only in-frame clones and drops some. V and J calls and clone size are those listed in that table; D and trimming were worked out from the DNA. Among fewer than 200,000 clones, about 83% were seen once, and the ten largest hold over 0.7%. This receptor was obtained from a woman aged 18 to 35 who had recovered from COVID-19. What was sequenced was peripheral blood.

Here the CDR3 reads CASSDRDRGTETQYF. The CDR3 DNA reads as TGTGCCAGCAGCGACCGGGACAGAGGGACGGAGACCCAGTACTTC. The gene calls are TRBV5-4 and TRBJ2-5; 7 bases map to TRBD1. The J segment lost 5 bases and the V segment lost 4 bases, leaving 11 bases of the junction unmatched. CDR1 is SGHNT, CDR2 YYREEE, per germline (reference sequence). The CDR3 totals 15 residues.